One sample yielded the 19 T cell receptor beta chains listed below, sequenced in a study of blood T cell repertoires in COVID-19. This table comes from immunoSEQ multiplex PCR, and its TCRdb copy is limited to in-frame clones, with some not included. The sample contains 95,000 to 120,000 clones, 85% of which appear only once. Sequencing was carried out using peripheral blood. The receptor set was obtained from a woman aged 60-75 years with COVID-19, enrolled during active disease.

The chain uses TRBV15 and TRBJ1-1, with 7 bases fitting TRBD1. After removal of 1 base from V and 1 base from J, the junction contained 9 bases not matched to a gene. CDR1 is LNHNV, CDR2 YYDKDF, per germline (reference sequence). The CDR3 has 17 residues. The DNA of the CDR3 is TGTGCCACCAGCAGAGGGGGAACAGGGGCGGGGAACACTGAAGCTTTCTTT. Its translation: CATSRGGTGAGNTEAFF.

The chain's CDR3 is CASSLLRQGARGELFF. The CDR3, as DNA: TGTGCCAGCAGCTTGTTGCGGCAGGGGGCTAGAGGGGAGCTGTTTTTT. V usage is TRBV5-4 and J usage is TRBJ2-2, with 8 positions matching TRBD1. Germline V gene data show CDR1 as SGHNT and CDR2 as YYREEE (reference sequence). The CDR3 is made up of 16 amino acids. V lost 1 base to trimming and J lost 8 bases; unmatched junction nucleotides: 10. The complete variable domain, with remaining parts taken from reference TRBV5-4 and TRBJ2-2, reads ETGVTQSPTHLIKTRGQQVTLRCSSQSGHNTVSWYQQALGQGPQFIFQYYREEENGRGNFPPRFSGLQFPNYSSELNVNALELDDSALYLCASSLLRQGARGELFFGEGSRLTVL.

The CDR3 DNA reads TGTGCCAGCAGCCCCCCGTTTGGGGGGTTTGGCTACACCTTC. It is translated as CASSPPFGGFGYTF. The rearrangement joins TRBV5-6 to TRBJ1-2; D might be TRBD1 (5 bases). The V end was cut by 4 bases, the J end by 7 bases, with 17 bases between. There are 14 residues in the CDR3. CDR1 SGHDT and CDR2 YYEEEE come from the germline V gene.

The gene calls are TRBV7-9 and TRBJ1-1; D gene uncertain. This CDR3 is built from 12 residues. The V and J ends lost 5 bases and 11 bases respectively, with 15 bases between them. The germline CDR1 and CDR2 sequences are SEHNR and FQNEAQ (reference sequence). The CDR3 DNA sequence: TGTGCCAGCAGCCCTAACTATCCCGGGGCTTTCTTT. Translation gives CASSPNYPGAFF.

CDR3 in DNA: TGTGCCAGCAGCAAACCGGGTGGTTGTCCGGAGCAGTACTTC. It translates to CASSKPGGCPEQYF. The chain is built from TRBV21-1 and TRBJ2-7; the D call in the table, TRBD2, was not verified against the DNA. TRBV21-1 is labeled a pseudogene. There are 14 residues in the CDR3.

V usage is TRBV7-6 and J usage is TRBJ2-3; no definite D call. The CDR3 consists of 12 residues. V lost 5 bases to trimming and J lost 2 bases, with 5 bases between them. Germline-derived CDR1 and CDR2 are SGHVS and FNYEAQ. The CDR3 DNA sequence: TGTGCCAGCAGCCTTATCACAGATACGCAGTATTTT. Amino acids: CASSLITDTQYF. The full variable domain, rest sourced from reference TRBV7-6 and TRBJ2-3, is GAGVSQSPRYKVTKRGQDVALRCDPISGHVSLYWYRQALGQGPEFLTYFNYEAQQDKSGLPNDRFSAERPEGSISTLTIQRTEQRDSAMYRCASSLITDTQYFGPGTRLTVL.

The chain couples TRBV5-1 to TRBJ1-2; TRBD1 agrees at 9 bases. Germline-derived CDR1 and CDR2 are SGHRS and YFSETQ. The V and J ends lost 1 base and 2 bases, in that order; junction bases with no gene match: 9. The length of the CDR3 is 17 residues. CDR3 in amino acids: CASSLNRDGTGNYGYTF. CDR3 bases: TGCGCCAGCAGCTTGAACCGAGACGGGACAGGGAACTATGGCTACACCTTC.

This clone has only a few counts. The chain carries TRBV3-1 (or the pseudogene TRBV3-2) and TRBJ1-5; D uncertain. V gave up 0 bases and J gave up 7 bases, with 13 bases separating them. From germline, CDR1 is LGHDT and CDR2 YNNKEL (reference sequence). This CDR3 region has 15 residues. DNA of the CDR3: TGTGCCAGCAGCCAAGATTTGGGAGTCCACCAGCCCCAGCATTTT. Encoded protein: CASSQDLGVHQPQHF.

A note on this clone: This sample includes further DNA sequences coding for the same CDR3. The rearrangement links TRBV7-3 to TRBJ1-3, with D tentatively TRBD1 (5 bases). CDR1 and CDR2 (germline): SGHTA, FQGTGA. The V and J ends lost 4 bases and 4 bases respectively, with 8 bases between them. The CDR3 is 13 amino acids. The CDR3 loop reads CASSSGQGNTIYF. The CDR3 nucleotides are TGTGCCAGCAGCTCCGGACAAGGAAACACCATATATTTT.

The CDR3, as DNA: TGCGCCAGCAGCCACCCGTCCCGGACAGGGGTGAGCTATGGCTACACCTTC. It translates to CASSHPSRTGVSYGYTF. The chain uses TRBV4-1 and TRBJ1-2; 9 bases align to TRBD1. This CDR3 comprises 17 residues. V was clipped by 3 bases and J by 4 bases; unmatched bases: 12. Per the germline V gene, CDR1 is MGHRA and CDR2 is YSYEKL.

This clone was observed a handful of times. The rearrangement joins TRBV27 to TRBJ2-6; the match to TRBD1 covers 11 bases. V lost 3 bases, J lost 2 bases, and 6 bases stayed unmatched. This CDR3 spans 18 amino acids. Germline assignment: CDR1 MNHEY and CDR2 SMNVEV (reference sequence). The CDR3 sequence: CASSFTGTGGAGANVLTF. The CDR3 DNA reads TGTGCCAGCAGTTTCACCGGGACAGGGGGTGCTGGGGCCAACGTCCTGACTTTC.

The CDR3 loop is CASSDRPDTEAFF. Written as DNA, the CDR3 is TGCGCCAGCAGCGACAGGCCGGACACTGAAGCTTTCTTT. V gene TRBV5-1 combines with J gene TRBJ1-1; tentatively, D is TRBD1 (6 bases). Trimming cost V 4 bases and J 3 bases, with 10 bases left between them. CDR3 length: 13 amino acids. Germline CDR1 is SGHRS and CDR2 is YFSETQ.

The J gene is TRBJ2-7, the V gene TRBV27; TRBD2 might be the D (5 bases). The CDR3 runs 12 residues. Germline values: CDR1 MNHEY, CDR2 SMNVEV (reference sequence). V was cut by 2 bases and J by 5 bases, with 7 bases left in between. The CDR3 loop reads CASSLGGHEQYF. The CDR3 nucleotides read TGTGCCAGCAGTTTAGGCGGGCACGAGCAGTACTTC.

This chain links TRBV19 with TRBJ2-1, with a tentative D call TRBD1 (6 bases). Germline V gives CDR1 LNHDA, CDR2 SQIVND (reference sequence). This CDR3 has 15 residues. Trimming left V 4 bases short and J 2 bases short, with 12 bases between. Here the CDR3 DNA reads TGTGCCAGTAGTACCGGGACAACCACCTACAATGAGCAGTTCTTC. As protein: CASSTGTTTYNEQFF.

V and J are TRBV27 and TRBJ2-7; D is unresolved. The germline CDR1 and CDR2 sequences are MNHEY and SMNVEV (reference sequence). Trimming cost V 5 bases and J 3 bases, with 11 bases left between them. The CDR3 is 13 amino acids. The CDR3 here is CASSPIDIYEQYF. CDR3 DNA: TGTGCCAGCAGTCCCATCGACATCTACGAGCAGTACTTC.

In its sample, this clone was seen a few times. The chain recombines TRBV24-1 with TRBJ2-7, with 7 bases lining up with TRBD1. Losses at the gene ends were 0 bases for V and 3 bases for J; bases not matched to a gene: 16. This CDR3 comprises 19 residues. The V gene's germline CDR1 is KGHDR and CDR2 SFDVKD. The CDR3 protein is CATSDLRNLTGKNNYEQYF. The CDR3 DNA reads as TGTGCCACCAGTGATTTGCGTAATCTGACAGGGAAAAACAACTACGAGCAGTACTTC.

The chain recombines TRBV5-4 with TRBJ1-2; 10 bases line up with TRBD1. CDR1 SGHNT and CDR2 YYREEE come from the germline V gene (reference sequence). The V and J ends lost 2 bases and 10 bases, in that order; junction bases with no gene match: 14. This CDR3 is 16 amino acids long. Written as DNA, the CDR3 is TGTGCCAGCAGCTTTGACAGGGGGCTCGGCTTCTACCTCTACACCTTC. It is translated as CASSFDRGLGFYLYTF.

This clone was counted once. The chain has TRBV4-1 and TRBJ1-3; D unresolved. Germline V gene lookup returns CDR1 MGHRA and CDR2 YSYEKL. The CDR3 loop spans 18 amino acids. The germline V and J ends were trimmed by 0 bases and 0 bases, with 15 bases remaining between them. The CDR3 region is CASSQDFPTANSGNTIYF. DNA for the CDR3: TGCGCCAGCAGCCAAGATTTCCCTACAGCCAACTCTGGAAACACCATATATTTT.

The chain combines TRBV6-5 with TRBJ1-2, with TRBD1 identical over 9 bases. The CDR3 loop spans 15 amino acids. V lost 7 bases, J lost 4 bases, and 10 bases stayed unmatched. Germline CDR1 and CDR2: MNHEY and SVGAGI. The CDR3 coding sequence is TGTGCCAGCACAAGGAGCCTGACAGGGGGCTATGGCTACACCTTC. It translates to CASTRSLTGGYGYTF.